The 21 T cell receptor beta chains in this list originate from one sample, sequenced in a study of shared clonotypes between healthy human individuals. Method: immunoSEQ multiplex PCR; TCRdb's copy keeps in-frame clones and lacks some. The table shows some 1.5 million clones, with 98% occurring only once. Sequencing was done on a sample of naive CD4+ T cells sorted from blood. As for subset: CD45RA+ positively selected. Every receptor here comes from a man younger than 40 in good health.

This chain joins TRBV27 and TRBJ2-1; possible D gene TRBD2, 5 bases. Trimming pared 5 bases from V and 5 bases from J, leaving 19 bases between. Germline V gene data show CDR1 as MNHEY and CDR2 as SMNVEV (reference sequence). The CDR3 consists of 16 residues. The CDR3 sequence: CASSLQLADYDNEQFF. The CDR3 nucleotides are TGTGCCAGCAGTCTCCAGCTAGCAGATTACGACAATGAGCAGTTCTTC.

V and J are TRBV5-1 and TRBJ2-7; weak D call: TRBD2 (6 bases). V lost 0 bases and J 1 base, leaving 14 bases between the germline ends. This CDR3 has 16 amino acids. CDR1 and CDR2 from the germline V gene are SGHRS and YFSETQ. CDR3 residues: CASSLGRGEGSYEQYF. CDR3 DNA sequence: TGCGCCAGCAGCTTGGGGAGGGGAGAGGGGTCCTACGAGCAGTACTTC. Looking up the rest from reference TRBV5-1 and TRBJ2-7 gives the full variable domain: KAGVTQTPRYLIKTRGQQVTLSCSPISGHRSVSWYQQTPGQGLQFLFEYFSETQRNKGNFPGRFSGRQFSNSRSEMNVSTLELGDSALYLCASSLGRGEGSYEQYFGPGTRLTVT.

Worth noting for this clone: One end of the junction is discordant with germline, which a read error may explain. This sequence joins TRBV7-7 and TRBJ2-1; 9 bases are a match to TRBD2. The CDR3 covers 18 residues. Germline V gene sequence: CDR1 SSHAT, CDR2 FNYEAQ (reference sequence). The CDR3 DNA reads as TGTGCCAGCAGTTTAGGGGACCCCGGGACTAGCATATACAATGAGCAGTTCTTC. As protein: CASSLGDPGTSIYNEQFF.

This clone was seen a single time. V usage is TRBV15 and J usage is TRBJ2-1; D is unclear. Germline assignment: CDR1 LNHNV and CDR2 YYDKDF (reference sequence). The V end lost 5 bases, the J end lost 8 bases, and 10 bases lay between the germline ends. This CDR3 is built from 12 residues. CDR3 loop: CATSSLHDEQFF. The CDR3 region has the DNA TGTGCCACCAGCTCCCTCCACGATGAGCAGTTCTTC. Looking up the rest from reference TRBV15 and TRBJ2-1 gives the full variable domain: DAMVIQNPRYQVTQFGKPVTLSCSQTLNHNVMYWYQQKSSQAPKLLFHYYDKDFNNEADTPDNFQSRRPNTSFCFLDIRSPGLGDTAMYLCATSSLHDEQFFGPGTRLTVL.

J is TRBJ2-1 and V is TRBV2; 11 nucleotides align to TRBD2. V was clipped by 7 bases and J by 7 bases; unmatched bases: 12. CDR3 length: 16 amino acids. CDR1 is SNHLY and CDR2 is FYNNEI in the germline V gene. The CDR3 DNA is TGTGCCAGCACCAGATTAGGGACTAGCGGTCCGAATGAGCAGTTCTTC. Translating gives CASTRLGTSGPNEQFF.

The chain combines TRBV4-2 with TRBJ2-7; D is ambiguous. The CDR3 covers 13 residues. Trimming took 4 bases from V and 2 from J, leaving 9 bases between them. Germline V gene lookup returns CDR1 LGHNA and CDR2 YNFKEQ. The CDR3 is CASSLLGAYEQYF. As DNA, the CDR3 is TGTGCCAGCAGCCTCCTCGGTGCCTACGAGCAGTACTTC.

V and J are TRBV19 and TRBJ2-5, with D uncertain. The CDR3 has 12 amino acids. V was cut by 8 bases and J by 5 bases, with 12 bases left in between. Germline assignment: CDR1 LNHDA and CDR2 SQIVND (reference sequence). The CDR3 sequence: CASARLGETQYF. As DNA, the CDR3 is TGTGCCAGTGCCAGGCTGGGGGAGACCCAGTACTTC.

The V and J genes are TRBV28 and TRBJ2-2; D is unresolved. The V end lost 8 bases, the J end lost 6 bases, and 25 bases lay between the germline ends. CDR3 size: 17 residues. Germline V gene data show CDR1 as MDHEN and CDR2 as SYDVKM. The CDR3 DNA is TGTGCCAGCCTTCCCCAAAGAGGCGGAGTCGGGCCCGGGGAGCTGTTTTTT. This sequence encodes CASLPQRGGVGPGELFF.

V and J are TRBV7-9 and TRBJ2-1; the match to TRBD2 covers 9 bases. CDR3 length: 12 amino acids. Germline lookup yields CDR1 SEHNR and CDR2 FQNEAQ (reference sequence). Germline trimming cut 5 bases from V and 15 bases from J; bases unmatched to any gene: 8. CDR3 in DNA: TGTGCCAGCAGCCAAAATAGCGGGGGTGGGTTCTTC. Its translation: CASSQNSGGGFF.

The chain employs TRBV11-2 and TRBJ2-1; D not resolved. Germline CDR1 and CDR2: SGHAT and FQNNGV. CDR3 size: 13 residues. V lost 2 bases and J 4 bases, leaving 6 bases between the germline ends. The CDR3 here is CASSLRVYNEQFF. The CDR3 DNA is TGTGCCAGCAGCTTAAGGGTTTACAATGAGCAGTTCTTC.

This clone was counted only a few times. Written as DNA, the CDR3 is TGTGCCAGCAGAGGACTAGAAGTTATCCACGAGCAGTACTTC. Encoded protein: CASRGLEVIHEQYF. The chain joins TRBV2 to TRBJ2-7; TRBD2 agrees at 7 bases. Germline loops: CDR1 SNHLY, CDR2 FYNNEI. The ends lost 6 bases at V and 5 bases at J; junction bases unmatched: 10. CDR3 length equals 14 residues.

The rearrangement joins TRBV5-5 to TRBJ2-3, with 8 nucleotides matching TRBD2. CDR3 size: 16 residues. With V trimmed by 6 bases and J by 1 base, 10 bases remained unmatched. Germline-derived CDR1 and CDR2 are SGHKS and YYEKEE (reference sequence). This CDR3 is CASTLREAEGTDTQYF. CDR3 bases: TGTGCCAGCACCCTGCGGGAGGCGGAGGGCACAGATACGCAGTATTTT.

The chain combines TRBV5-1 with TRBJ2-7; perhaps TRBD2 as D (6 bases). Germline CDR1 SGHRS, CDR2 YFSETQ. The CDR3 loop spans 14 amino acids. Trimming pared 3 bases from V and 7 bases from J, leaving 17 bases between. CDR3 in DNA: TGCGCCAGCAGCTCCAGACAAACGGAGGGTGAGCAGTACTTC. Translated, it gives CASSSRQTEGEQYF.

The chain combines TRBV7-2 with TRBJ2-1, with unresolved D. The V end lost 9 bases, the J end lost 4 bases, and 13 bases lay between the germline ends. The CDR3 covers 13 residues. Germline V gene lookup returns CDR1 SGHTA and CDR2 FQGNSA. The CDR3 bases are TGTGCCAGTGCTAGGTTTTCATACAATGAGCAGTTCTTC. Its protein is CASARFSYNEQFF.

J is TRBJ2-1 and V is TRBV6-4, with a weak D call TRBD2 (6 bases). The CDR3 totals 15 residues. V shed 5 bases and J shed 5 bases, with 16 bases lying between them. Germline V lookup: CDR1 MRHNA, CDR2 SNTAGT. In DNA form, the CDR3 reads TGTGCCAGCAGTAAGGAGGGACTTACAAACAATGAGCAGTTCTTC. The encoded protein is CASSKEGLTNNEQFF.

This clone appeared once. The chain links TRBV7-9 to TRBJ1-2, with 9 nucleotides matching TRBD1. Germline values: CDR1 SEHNR, CDR2 FQNEAQ (reference sequence). The CDR3 covers 15 residues. The junction had 10 bases not matched to a gene; V was cut back by 3 bases and J by 8 bases. DNA for the CDR3: TGTGCCAGCAGCTTCGGGACAGGGAAGTCTGCGGGCTACACCTTC. Translated, it gives CASSFGTGKSAGYTF.

The V call is TRBV9, the J call TRBJ1-4; D might be TRBD1 (6 bases). This CDR3 has 14 amino acids. V lost 0 bases to trimming and J lost 6 bases, with 9 bases between them. Germline CDR1 reads SGDLS; CDR2 reads YYNGEE. The CDR3 sequence is CASSVDRDDEKLFF. The CDR3, as DNA: TGTGCCAGCAGCGTAGACAGGGACGATGAAAAACTGTTTTTT.

The rearrangement links TRBV9 to TRBJ2-7; D possibly corresponds to TRBD2 (6 bases). CDR1 and CDR2 (germline): SGDLS, YYNGEE. The CDR3 runs 13 residues. V was trimmed by 0 bases and J by 6 bases, leaving 10 bases between them. The CDR3 DNA is TGTGCCAGCAGCGTAGCTTCGCGGGGCGAGCAGTACTTC. Protein product: CASSVASRGEQYF.

This rearrangement joins TRBV2 to TRBJ1-1; D possibly corresponds to TRBD1 (5 bases). Germline assignment: CDR1 SNHLY and CDR2 FYNNEI. The CDR3 length is 15 residues. V was trimmed by 7 bases and J by 0 bases, leaving 15 bases between them. DNA of the CDR3: TGTGCCAGCACCGAAACGACAGCCCTGAACACTGAAGCTTTCTTT. It translates to CASTETTALNTEAFF. Based on the CDR3 plus reference TRBV2 and TRBJ1-1, the full variable domain is EPEVTQTPSHQVTQMGQEVILRCVPISNHLYFYWYRQILGQKVEFLVSFYNNEISEKSEIFDDQFSVERPDGSNFTLKIRSTKLEDSAMYFCASTETTALNTEAFFGQGTRLTVV.

J is TRBJ2-3 and V is TRBV5-1, with 10 bases lining up with TRBD2. The CDR3 extends over 16 amino acids. In germline, CDR1 is SGHRS, CDR2 YFSETQ. The V gene end was trimmed by 3 bases and the J gene end by 2 bases; junction bases not matched to a gene: 6. For the CDR3, the DNA is TGCGCCAGCAGCTCAAGGACTAGCGGATACACAGATACGCAGTATTTT. Amino acids: CASSSRTSGYTDTQYF.

This rearrangement joins TRBV6-1 to TRBJ2-7; the D gene is possibly TRBD1 (6 bases). CDR3 size: 15 residues. Trimming took 6 bases from V and 0 from J, leaving 15 bases between them. Germline CDR1 reads MNHNS; CDR2 reads SASEGT. CDR3 DNA sequence: TGTGCCAGCAGGGCGTCACAGGACAGCTCCTACGAGCAGTACTTC. Translation gives CASRASQDSSYEQYF.